A single sample is the source of the 25 T cell receptor beta chains below, sequenced in a study of T cell responses to AZD1222 COVID-19 vaccine (dated by TCRdb to the early 2020s). The receptor library was made with the immunoSEQ multiplex PCR assay. The clones in this table, taken by TCRdb from immuneACCESS, are in-frame only. Not every clone is retained; where verified, under half of the shortfall comes from an unresolved V gene, and the cause of the rest is unknown. This sample has approximately 99,000 clones in its table, and 70% to 90% of those were observed once. The ten largest clones add up to around 2.7% of the sample. The time point label corresponds to: baseline before first vaccination. The input for sequencing was peripheral blood, taken on day 0 of AZD1222 vaccination. These TCRs come from an adult in good health.

This chain uses TRBV10-3 with TRBJ1-2; no definite D call. Germline V CDR1 and CDR2: ENHRY, SYGVKD. CDR3 length: 17 residues. Deletions cut 3 bases from V and 2 bases from J, with 19 bases between. The CDR3 here is CAISDPPGGRENYGYTF. CDR3 in DNA: TGTGCCATCAGTGATCCCCCGGGTGGCAGAGAGAACTATGGCTACACCTTC.

The chain links TRBV7-6 to TRBJ2-1; 14 bases match TRBD2. Germline CDR1 and CDR2: SGHVS and FNYEAQ. The CDR3 has 18 amino acids. The V segment lost 5 bases and the J segment 2 bases; nucleotides outside the gene matches: 8. The CDR3 bases are TGTGCCAGCAGCATAGGACTAGCGGGGGGTCATGCCTACAATGAGCAGTTCTTC. Protein product: CASSIGLAGGHAYNEQFF.

The rearrangement links TRBV7-9 to TRBJ1-1; maybe TRBD1 (5 bases). The germline V and J ends were trimmed by 8 bases and 10 bases, with 29 bases remaining between them. Looked up from germline, CDR1 is SEHNR and CDR2 is FQNEAQ (reference sequence). This CDR3 contains 16 residues. The CDR3 sequence: CASANYRGIGETVAFF. The DNA of the CDR3 is TGTGCCAGCGCGAACTACCGGGGGATTGGGGAAACCGTAGCTTTCTTT.

The chain has TRBV2 and TRBJ1-3, with a possible D match to TRBD1 (6 bases). The germline V gene has CDR1 SNHLY and CDR2 FYNNEI. The CDR3 contains 14 residues. Trimming took 7 bases from V and 4 from J, leaving 14 bases between them. The CDR3 is CASTAGVRGNTIYF. The CDR3 DNA sequence: TGTGCCAGCACTGCAGGGGTACGCGGAAACACCATATATTTT.

The chain carries TRBV5-1 and TRBJ2-6; no definite D call. The CDR3 loop spans 17 amino acids. Germline-derived CDR1 and CDR2 are SGHRS and YFSETQ. Trimming removed 0 bases from V and 0 bases from J, with 10 bases in between. The CDR3 coding sequence is TGCGCCAGCAGCTTGGTCATGACACCCTCTGGGGCCAACGTCCTGACTTTC. Translation gives CASSLVMTPSGANVLTF.

The rearrangement joins TRBV7-9 to TRBJ2-5; D call uncertain. Germline V lookup: CDR1 SEHNR, CDR2 FQNEAQ (reference sequence). CDR3 length: 14 amino acids. The V and J ends lost 5 bases and 5 bases respectively, with 15 bases between them. CDR3 DNA: TGTGCCAGCAGCCCCAGCTGGGTGGGTGAGACCCAGTACTTC. Its translation: CASSPSWVGETQYF.

The sample holds a few counts of this clone. The chain employs TRBV5-6 and TRBJ2-7; 8 bases align to TRBD2. Germline CDR1 SGHDT, CDR2 YYEEEE. Trimming at V came to 3 bases and at J to 4 bases, leaving 9 bases not matched to a gene. CDR3 size: 15 residues. The chain's CDR3 is CASSWRGVVPYEQYV. As DNA, the CDR3 is TGTGCCAGCAGCTGGCGGGGGGTGGTTCCATACGAGCAGTACGTC.

This sequence joins TRBV6-6 and TRBJ2-6; 8 bases align to TRBD1. CDR3 length: 17 residues. Germline V gene lookup returns CDR1 MNHNY and CDR2 SVGAGI (reference sequence). V trimming: 5 bases; J trimming: 4 bases; junction bases outside the gene matches: 10. CDR3 sequence: CASSRPGTGSGANVLTF. CDR3 coding DNA: TGTGCCAGCAGTCGTCCCGGGACAGGTTCCGGGGCCAACGTCCTGACTTTC.

The V and J genes are TRBV7-3 and TRBJ2-1; TRBD1 or TRBD2 may be the D gene (5 bases each). Deletions cut 4 bases from V and 8 bases from J, with 12 bases between. This CDR3 contains 13 residues. CDR1 is SGHTA and CDR2 is FQGTGA in the germline V gene. The CDR3 spells CASSWDRVDEQFF. Written as DNA, the CDR3 is TGTGCCAGCAGCTGGGACCGAGTCGATGAGCAGTTCTTC.

The chain joins TRBV6-2 or TRBV6-3 to TRBJ2-7; D gene unclear. The ends were cut back, 2 bases at V and 1 base at J, with 12 bases in the middle. The CDR3 sequence is 15 residues long. Germline CDR1 MNHEY, CDR2 SVGEGT. The CDR3, as DNA: TGTGCCAGCAGTTACCACAACCCTATATCCTACGAGCAGTACTTC. It codes for CASSYHNPISYEQYF.

The V and J genes are TRBV29-1 and TRBJ2-5, with a tentative D call TRBD2 (5 bases). This CDR3 contains 13 residues. Germline CDR1 SQVTM, CDR2 ANQGSEA. The V and J ends lost 0 bases and 9 bases respectively, with 14 bases between them. This CDR3 reads CSVEEDWITAQYF. The CDR3 region has the DNA TGCAGCGTTGAAGAGGACTGGATCACGGCCCAGTACTTC.

This clone was observed a single time. The chain joins TRBV27 to TRBJ2-1, with D possibly matching TRBD2 (7 bases). CDR3 size: 14 residues. V was pared by 7 bases and J by 4 bases, with 14 bases between. Germline CDR1 MNHEY, CDR2 SMNVEV (reference sequence). This CDR3 reads CASTPGGRYNEQFF. CDR3 coding DNA: TGTGCCAGCACCCCGGGGGGCCGGTACAATGAGCAGTTCTTC.

The chain recombines TRBV7-2 with TRBJ1-2; TRBD1 matches 8 bases. V lost 6 bases, J lost 8 bases, and 8 bases stayed unmatched. This CDR3 comprises 13 residues. Germline loops: CDR1 SGHTA, CDR2 FQGNSA. CDR3 protein: CASRLQGAEGYTF. The DNA for the CDR3 is TGTGCCAGCAGGCTCCAGGGGGCGGAGGGCTACACCTTC.

The V and J genes are TRBV29-1 and TRBJ2-7, with TRBD1 identical over 9 bases. From germline, CDR1 is SQVTM and CDR2 ANQGSEA. V trimming: 6 bases; J trimming: 5 bases; junction bases outside the gene matches: 8. This CDR3 contains 13 residues. The CDR3 loop is CSVGGQGGDEQYF. The CDR3 DNA reads as TGCAGCGTCGGGGGACAGGGAGGGGACGAGCAGTACTTC.

The count of this clone is one. This chain connects TRBV6-5 to TRBJ1-6; D gene uncertain. The CDR3 covers 15 residues. The V gene lost 6 bases and the J gene lost 7 bases, with 16 bases spanning the gap. Germline V lookup: CDR1 MNHEY, CDR2 SVGAGI. Here the CDR3 reads CASRAFVGRNSPLHF. The CDR3 DNA sequence: TGTGCCAGCAGGGCCTTCGTGGGGAGGAATTCACCCCTCCACTTT.

The chain uses TRBV29-1 and TRBJ2-7, with unresolved D. Trimming pared 4 bases from V and 0 bases from J, leaving 10 bases between. The germline CDR1 and CDR2 sequences are SQVTM and ANQGSEA. The CDR3 extends over 13 amino acids. The CDR3 sequence: CSVVKANSYEQYF. The CDR3, as DNA: TGCAGCGTTGTTAAAGCTAACTCCTACGAGCAGTACTTC.

The chain uses TRBV7-2 and TRBJ1-6; TRBD1 might be the D (5 bases). Germline CDR1 SGHTA, CDR2 FQGNSA. The CDR3 length is 15 residues. Trimming stripped 5 bases from V and 7 bases from J, with 15 bases between. The CDR3 region has the DNA TGTGCCAGCAGCCCCGGGGCCTTATCCAATTCACCCCTCCACTTT. Protein sequence: CASSPGALSNSPLHF.

This chain uses TRBV11-1 with TRBJ2-4; D remains unclear. The CDR3 length is 11 residues. Germline CDR1 reads SGHAT; CDR2 reads FQDESV (reference sequence). Trimming cost V 4 bases and J 7 bases, with 5 bases left between them. Written as DNA, the CDR3 is TGTGCCAGCAGCTCCGGCAACATTCAGTACTTC. As protein: CASSSGNIQYF.

The J gene is TRBJ1-1, the V gene TRBV18, with D uncertain. Germline V CDR1 and CDR2: KGHSH, LQKENI. The ends were cut back, 0 bases at V and 11 bases at J, with 13 bases in the middle. CDR3 size: 13 residues. The CDR3 spells CASSPPNRAGAFF. The CDR3 DNA reads TGTGCCAGCTCACCACCGAATAGGGCGGGTGCTTTCTTT.

The rearrangement uses TRBV7-2 and TRBJ2-2; D not certain. Per the germline V gene, CDR1 is SGHTA and CDR2 is FQGNSA. The CDR3 is 13 amino acids. Between the trimmed V and J ends, which lost 6 bases and 6 bases, there was a span of 11 bases. CDR3 in amino acids: CASSISFSGELFF. Here the CDR3 DNA reads TGTGCCAGCAGTATCTCATTTTCCGGGGAGCTGTTTTTT.

The count of this clone is one. A read error may produce the germline difference seen at one junction end. This sequence joins TRBV2 and TRBJ2-5; tentative D call: TRBD2 (6 bases). CDR1 is SNHLY, CDR2 FYNNEI, per germline. The CDR3 runs 16 residues. In nucleotides, the CDR3 is TGCGCCAGCAGTGATCCGTCGGCGGGGCCCAGGGACACCCAGTACTTC. This encodes CASSDPSAGPRDTQYF.

V and J are TRBV7-9 and TRBJ2-1; 9 bases map to TRBD2. The length of the CDR3 is 16 residues. Germline CDR1 reads SEHNR; CDR2 reads FQNEAQ (reference sequence). J lost 2 bases, V lost 4 bases, and 6 bases had no gene match. Written as DNA, the CDR3 is TGTGCCAGCAGCTCTACTCGACTAGCGGCCTACAATGAGCAGTTCTTC. Translation: CASSSTRLAAYNEQFF.

The J gene is TRBJ1-2, the V gene TRBV4-3, with 7 bases aligning to TRBD1. Trimming cost V 6 bases and J 4 bases; bases outside gene matches: 11. CDR1 LGHNA and CDR2 YSLEER come from the germline V gene. The CDR3 runs to 15 residues. Written as DNA, the CDR3 is TGCGCCAGCAGAATATCCGACAGGGACCTCTATGGCTACACCTTC. It encodes CASRISDRDLYGYTF.

The chain carries TRBV2 and TRBJ1-1, with TRBD1 matching 8 bases. V lost 7 bases, J lost 2 bases, and 9 bases stayed unmatched. This CDR3 comprises 15 residues. Germline CDR1 reads SNHLY; CDR2 reads FYNNEI. CDR3 bases: TGTGCCAGCACTGACCCCGGACAGGGTAACACTGAAGCTTTCTTT. It translates to CASTDPGQGNTEAFF.

The V call is TRBV29-1, the J call TRBJ2-2; D is ambiguous. CDR3 length equals 16 residues. CDR1 and CDR2 (germline): SQVTM, ANQGSEA. V lost 3 bases and J lost 2, with 16 bases in between. The CDR3 reads CSVEGTSSVNTGELFF. In nucleotides, the CDR3 is TGCAGCGTTGAGGGCACCTCAAGCGTAAACACCGGGGAGCTGTTTTTT.